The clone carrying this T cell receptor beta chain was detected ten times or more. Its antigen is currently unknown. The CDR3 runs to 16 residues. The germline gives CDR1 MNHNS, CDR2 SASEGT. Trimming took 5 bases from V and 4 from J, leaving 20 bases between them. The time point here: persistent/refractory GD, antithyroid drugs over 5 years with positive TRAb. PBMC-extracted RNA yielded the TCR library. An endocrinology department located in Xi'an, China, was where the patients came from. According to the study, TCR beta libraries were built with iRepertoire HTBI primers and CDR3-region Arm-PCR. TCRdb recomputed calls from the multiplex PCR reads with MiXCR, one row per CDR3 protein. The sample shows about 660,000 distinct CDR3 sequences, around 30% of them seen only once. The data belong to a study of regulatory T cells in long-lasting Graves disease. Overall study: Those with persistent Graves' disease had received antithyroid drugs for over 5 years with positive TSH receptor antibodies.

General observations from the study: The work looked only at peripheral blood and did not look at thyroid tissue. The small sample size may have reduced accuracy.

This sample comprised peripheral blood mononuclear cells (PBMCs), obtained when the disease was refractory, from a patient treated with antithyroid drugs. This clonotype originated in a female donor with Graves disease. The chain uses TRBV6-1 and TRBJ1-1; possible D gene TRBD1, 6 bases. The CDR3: CASSLQGNQPTTEAFF. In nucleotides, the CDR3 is TGTGCCAGCAGTCTACAGGGCAACCAACCGACCACTGAAGCTTTCTTT.